This entry features one TCR beta chain sequence. Its matching antigen is unknown. The V and J ends lost 4 bases and 3 bases respectively, with 13 bases between them. In germline, CDR1 is MNHNY, CDR2 SVGAGI (reference sequence). This CDR3 contains 14 residues. This record belongs to a study of T cells in localized non-small cell lung cancer. Findings and caveats of the study: Detection in adjacent lung was observed for a median around 50 of the top 100 tumor clones.

Assay: immunoSEQ multiplex PCR; the TCRdb copy retains only in-frame clones and omits some. The profile shows under 70,000 clones, 86% of them singletons. The clonotype originates from a woman between 35 and 75 years old with stage I lung adenocarcinoma. The V call is TRBV6-6, the J call TRBJ2-7; D ambiguous. Specimen: peripheral blood, collected before any cancer treatment. CDR3 coding DNA: TGTGCCAGCAGTTTCCCGGATTCCGGCTACGAGCAGTACTTC. This sequence encodes CASSFPDSGYEQYF.